This TCR beta chain was recorded in a study of shared clonotypes between healthy human individuals. Study-wide results and caveats: Naive subsets tended to show greater estimated richness than memory subsets. When naive CD4 clonotypes were compared across several donors, about 5% were shared. Generation probabilities of non-shared clonotypes were lower (relative to those shared by all four donors).

Splitting of CD4+ cells produced CD45RA+ naive and CD45RA-negative memory subsets. The CDR3 runs to 15 residues. Germline values: CDR1 SGHAT, CDR2 FQNNGV. V gave up 10 bases and J gave up 1 base, with 18 bases separating them. Clones were read by immunoSEQ multiplex PCR, and TCRdb kept only the in-frame ones, dropping some. The data contain roughly 1 million clones, around 76% of them singletons. Of note for this clone: Its target is unknown.

The chain links TRBV11-2 to TRBJ2-3; D is perhaps TRBD2 (6 bases). The TCR sequence derives from a man in his late teens or twenties in good health. Sequencing was done on a sample of memory CD4+ T cells sorted from blood. As to subset: CD45RA-negative fraction. CDR3 loop: CATSLRGSGTDTQYF. The DNA of the CDR3 is TGTGCCACCTCACTCCGGGGGTCCGGCACAGATACGCAGTATTTT.